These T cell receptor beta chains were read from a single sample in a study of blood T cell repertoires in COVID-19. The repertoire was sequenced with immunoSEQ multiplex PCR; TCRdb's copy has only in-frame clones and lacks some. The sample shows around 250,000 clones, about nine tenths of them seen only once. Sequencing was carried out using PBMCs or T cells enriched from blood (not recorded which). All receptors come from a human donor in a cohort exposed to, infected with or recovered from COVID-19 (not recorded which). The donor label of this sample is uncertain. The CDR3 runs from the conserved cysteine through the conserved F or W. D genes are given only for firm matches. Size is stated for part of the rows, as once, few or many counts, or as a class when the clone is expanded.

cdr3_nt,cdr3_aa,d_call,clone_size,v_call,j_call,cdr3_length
TGTGCCAGCGGACCCGGGACAGGGACCGTGAAGTCACCCCTCCACTTT,CASGPGTGTVKSPLHF,TRBD1,few,TRBV9,TRBJ1-6,16
TGCGCCAGCAGCCACCCAGGGGCGGGGGCCGAGCAGTACTTC,CASSHPGAGAEQYF,.,.,TRBV4-1,TRBJ2-7,14
TGTGCCAGCAGCTTGACCCTTTTCACAGGGTCCCCGAACACTGAAGCTTTCTTT,CASSLTLFTGSPNTEAFF,.,.,TRBV5-6,TRBJ1-1,18
TGTGCCAGCAGTGCCGGAGTTGAAGCTTTCTTT,CASSAGVEAFF,.,.,TRBV25-1,TRBJ1-1,11
TGTGCCAGCGGGAGGGGTGGAGAGCTCAATCAGCCCCAGCATTTT,CASGRGGELNQPQHF,.,.,TRBV28,TRBJ1-5,15
TGTGCCAGCAGTGACTCCCGGACTAGCGACTACAATGAGCAGTTCTTC,CASSDSRTSDYNEQFF,TRBD2,.,TRBV6-4,TRBJ2-1,16
TGTGCCAGCACCGGAGGACGCGATCCCGGGGAGCTGTTTTTT,CASTGGRDPGELFF,.,few,TRBV6-5,TRBJ2-2,14
TGTGCCAGCAGCCCGACAGGGGTTGAAGCTTTCTTT,CASSPTGVEAFF,TRBD1,.,TRBV2,TRBJ1-1,12
TGTGCCATCAGTGAGTGGGAGGGAGTGAACACTGAAGCTTTCTTT,CAISEWEGVNTEAFF,.,.,TRBV10-3,TRBJ1-1,15
TGTGCCAGCAGGAAAGGGGTGATCTCTGGGGCCAACGTCCTGACTTTC,CASRKGVISGANVLTF,.,.,TRBV2,TRBJ2-6,16
TGCGCCAGCAGCCAAGATAGGGGAAGCAATCAGCCCCAGCATTTT,CASSQDRGSNQPQHF,.,.,TRBV4-3,TRBJ1-5,15
TGTGCCAGCAGTCTCTCCCGGGGGCCCCAGCATTTT,CASSLSRGPQHF,.,.,TRBV12-3/TRBV12-4,TRBJ1-5,12
TGTGCCACCCAAGATTCGCTGCAGTTCCTCGGACTCCGGGGCTACACCTTC,CATQDSLQFLGLRGYTF,.,once,TRBV15,TRBJ1-2,17
TGCAGCGTTGTTGTAGGGGGTATCTACACCTTC,CSVVVGGIYTF,.,.,TRBV29-1,TRBJ1-2,11
TGTGCCAGCAGCCTGCCCATTCCGGGCACTGAAGCTTTCTTT,CASSLPIPGTEAFF,.,.,TRBV7-8,TRBJ1-1,14
TGTGCCAGCAGCCTTCGATCTACTTGGGAGACCCAGTACTTC,CASSLRSTWETQYF,.,.,TRBV14,TRBJ2-5,14
TGTGCCAGCAGCTTGGAGGCGGCCGGAGGCGCCAGGACCTACACCTTC,CASSLEAAGGARTYTF,.,.,TRBV5-5,TRBJ1-2,16
TGTGCCAGCAGCCAAGAAGGGGGCTTAGCTGAGACCCAGTACTTC,CASSQEGGLAETQYF,TRBD1,.,TRBV14,TRBJ2-5,15
TGTGCCAGCAGCGGGACAAAAGGGGCTCCTAATGAAAAACTGTTTTTT,CASSGTKGAPNEKLFF,.,.,TRBV27,TRBJ1-4,16
TGTGCCAGCAGCGACACCTGGGGGGGCCAAGAGACCCAGTACTTC,CASSDTWGGQETQYF,TRBD2,.,TRBV3-1/TRBV3-2,TRBJ2-5,15
TGTGCCAGCAAATTCAGCTCCTACGAGCAGTACTTC,CASKFSSYEQYF,.,.,TRBV6-5,TRBJ2-7,12
TGTGCCAGCAGCTCACGGGACAGGGGGACCCAGTACTTC,CASSSRDRGTQYF,TRBD1,.,TRBV9,TRBJ2-5,13
TGTGCCAGCAGCTTATTGGGGGCGAGGCATGAAAAACTGTTTTTT,CASSLLGARHEKLFF,.,.,TRBV7-8,TRBJ1-4,15
TGTGCCAGTAAGGGGACAGGGAATTACGAGCAGTACTTC,CASKGTGNYEQYF,TRBD1,.,TRBV19,TRBJ2-7,13
TGTGCCAGCAGTCAAACCAGGGCGCTAGCGGGGGCGTCAGATACGCAGTATTTT,CASSQTRALAGASDTQYF,TRBD2,once,TRBV3-1/TRBV3-2,TRBJ2-3,18
TGTGCCAGCAGCCAACATGTTTCACGGGACAGGAATGAAGCTTTCTTT,CASSQHVSRDRNEAFF,TRBD1,once,TRBV7-3,TRBJ1-1,16
TGTGCCAGCAGCAAGGGACAGGGAAATGAAAAACTGTTTTTT,CASSKGQGNEKLFF,TRBD1,.,TRBV7-8,TRBJ1-4,14
TGTGCCAGTAGTCGGACAGGGGACACCGGGGAGCTGTTTTTT,CASSRTGDTGELFF,TRBD1,.,TRBV19,TRBJ2-2,14
TGTGCCAGCAGCCTCGACAGGGGAGACCCCCTCCACTTT,CASSLDRGDPLHF,TRBD1,.,TRBV7-8,TRBJ1-6,13
TGTGCCAGCAGCGAGGGACTCGGGAATTCACCCCTCCACTTT,CASSEGLGNSPLHF,.,.,TRBV9,TRBJ1-6,14